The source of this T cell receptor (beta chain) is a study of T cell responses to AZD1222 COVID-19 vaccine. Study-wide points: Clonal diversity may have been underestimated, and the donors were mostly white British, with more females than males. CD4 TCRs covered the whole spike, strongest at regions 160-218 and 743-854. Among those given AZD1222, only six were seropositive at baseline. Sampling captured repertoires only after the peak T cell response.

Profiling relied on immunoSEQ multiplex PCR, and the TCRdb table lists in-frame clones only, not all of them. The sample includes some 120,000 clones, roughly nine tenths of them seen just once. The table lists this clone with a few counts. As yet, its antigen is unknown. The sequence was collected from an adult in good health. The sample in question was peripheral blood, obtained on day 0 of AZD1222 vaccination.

In DNA form, the CDR3 reads TGTGCCAGCAGCTTAGGGGGACCTCGGCCCCAGCATTTT. As protein: CASSLGGPRPQHF. The chain uses TRBV11-2 and TRBJ1-5, with TRBD1 as a possible D gene (5 bases). This CDR3 region has 13 residues. V lost 1 base and J lost 9, with 10 bases in between. Germline assignment: CDR1 SGHAT and CDR2 FQNNGV.